This record covers a single T cell receptor beta chain. The antigen is not known. V lost 7 bases and J lost 4, with 16 bases in between. This CDR3 contains 14 residues. Germline loops: CDR1 LNHDA, CDR2 SQIVND (reference sequence). This entry belongs to a study of cytomegalovirus exposure and HLA in healthy donors. Study conclusions and caveats: A few chains tied to CMV proved CMV antigen-specific in vitro.

TCRdb keeps only in-frame clones here, not all; method: immunoSEQ multiplex PCR. This table holds some 190,000 clones, about 89% found once. This sequence was found in a man aged 30 to 39 in good health and CMV-seropositive. Sequences were obtained from PBMCs. The chain combines TRBV19 with TRBJ1-2; the D is unclear. The chain's CDR3 is CASTFSAGLYGYTF. DNA of the CDR3: TGTGCCAGTACCTTTTCGGCAGGCCTCTATGGCTACACCTTC.